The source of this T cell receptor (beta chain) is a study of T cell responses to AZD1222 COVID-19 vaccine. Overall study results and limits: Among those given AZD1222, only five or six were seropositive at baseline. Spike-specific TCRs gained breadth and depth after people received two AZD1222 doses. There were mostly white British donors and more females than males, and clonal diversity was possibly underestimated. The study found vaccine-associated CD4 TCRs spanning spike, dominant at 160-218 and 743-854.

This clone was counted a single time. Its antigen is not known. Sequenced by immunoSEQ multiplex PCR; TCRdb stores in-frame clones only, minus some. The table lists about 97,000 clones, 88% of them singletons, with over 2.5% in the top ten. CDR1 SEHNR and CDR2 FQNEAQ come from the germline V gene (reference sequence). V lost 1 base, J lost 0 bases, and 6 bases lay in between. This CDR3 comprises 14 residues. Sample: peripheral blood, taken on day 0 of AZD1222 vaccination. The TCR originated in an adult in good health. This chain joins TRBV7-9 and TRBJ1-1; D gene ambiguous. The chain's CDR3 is CASSLVQMNTEAFF. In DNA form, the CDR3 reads TGTGCCAGCAGCTTAGTCCAGATGAACACTGAAGCTTTCTTT.